A single sample is the source of the 18 T cell receptor beta chains below, sequenced in a study of T cell changes during pregnancy in multiple sclerosis. Method: immunoSEQ multiplex PCR; TCRdb's copy keeps in-frame clones and lacks some. The table includes 26,000 or so clones, 90% to 95% detected once. The sequenced sample was CD8+ T cells from peripheral blood mononuclear cells, obtained before pregnancy. The receptors stem from a female donor with multiple sclerosis, enrolled in a pregnancy study.

CDR3 DNA sequence: TGTGCCAGCAGCTCGCTAGCGGGTCCCGAGCAGTACTTC. Protein sequence: CASSSLAGPEQYF. The chain joins TRBV7-9 to TRBJ2-7; 8 bases align to TRBD2. Germline-derived CDR1 and CDR2 are SEHNR and FQNEAQ (reference sequence). V shed 4 bases and J 6 bases; nucleotides not matched to a gene: 5. The CDR3 extends over 13 amino acids.

The CDR3 DNA sequence: TGTGCCAGCAGTAAGGACAGGGTGAACACCGGGGAGCTGTTTTTT. This gives the protein CASSKDRVNTGELFF. This chain links TRBV28 with TRBJ2-2; 8 bases align to TRBD1. The J segment lost 1 base and the V segment lost 5 bases, leaving 3 bases of the junction unmatched. Per germline, CDR1 MDHEN and CDR2 SYDVKM. CDR3 size: 15 residues.

The V call is TRBV6-5, the J call TRBJ1-3, with D possibly TRBD1 on 5 matching bases. In germline, CDR1 is MNHEY, CDR2 SVGAGI. Between the trimmed V and J ends, which lost 0 bases and 7 bases, there was a span of 13 bases. CDR3 length: 15 residues. CDR3 nucleotide sequence: TGTGCCAGCAGTTACTCGTTGGGGGGAAGGAACACCATATATTTT. Its protein is CASSYSLGGRNTIYF.

The gene calls are TRBV2 and TRBJ2-7; no clear D. This CDR3 region has 13 residues. Germline CDR1 SNHLY, CDR2 FYNNEI. V was shortened by 3 bases and J by 3 bases, with 9 bases between the two germline ends. In DNA, the CDR3 is TGTGCCAGCAGTGATGACATGAGCTACGAGCAGTACTTC. Protein product: CASSDDMSYEQYF. The whole variable domain, filled in from reference TRBV2 and TRBJ2-7, reads EPEVTQTPSHQVTQMGQEVILRCVPISNHLYFYWYRQILGQKVEFLVSFYNNEISEKSEIFDDQFSVERPDGSNFTLKIRSTKLEDSAMYFCASSDDMSYEQYFGPGTRLTVT.

V is TRBV29-1 and J is TRBJ2-7; 7 bases agree with TRBD1. J was trimmed by 3 bases and V by 2 bases; bases with no gene match: 4. This CDR3 contains 13 residues. The germline CDR1 and CDR2 sequences are SQVTM and ANQGSEA. The CDR3 coding sequence is TGCAGCGTTGAAACGAGACAGGGCTACGAGCAGTACTTC. Translation: CSVETRQGYEQYF.

The chain recombines TRBV10-3 with TRBJ2-1; TRBD2 agrees at 9 bases. CDR3 length: 16 amino acids. With 2 bases clipped from V and 1 base from J, the junction kept 3 bases outside the gene matches. Germline values: CDR1 ENHRY, CDR2 SYGVKD. The CDR3 DNA follows: TGTGCCATCAGTGAGGGACTAGCGAAGTCCTACAATGAGCAGTTCTTC. It yields the protein CAISEGLAKSYNEQFF.

The CDR3 DNA reads as TGTGCCAGCAGTTACTCGACTAGCTCCTACGAGCAGTACTTC. This translates into CASSYSTSSYEQYF. The V and J genes are TRBV6-6 and TRBJ2-7; D may be TRBD2 (6 bases). Germline-derived CDR1 and CDR2 are MNHNY and SVGAGI (reference sequence). CDR3 length equals 14 residues. V was cut by 0 bases and J by 0 bases, with 6 bases left in between.

The chain uses TRBV4-3 and TRBJ1-1; D might be TRBD1 (5 bases). Germline CDR1 LGHNA, CDR2 YSLEER. The CDR3 is 15 amino acids. V was pared by 0 bases and J by 4 bases, with 12 bases between. CDR3 bases: TGCGCCAGCAGCCAAGATAGATGGGGACTCACTGAAGCTTTCTTT. Encoded protein: CASSQDRWGLTEAFF.

The genes are TRBV28 and TRBJ2-7; a weak D match, TRBD1 (5 bases). V dropped 11 bases and J dropped 1 base, with 12 bases sitting between them. The CDR3 has 12 residues. The V gene's germline CDR1 is MDHEN and CDR2 SYDVKM. This chain's CDR3 is CAPRQGSYEQYF. The CDR3 coding sequence is TGTGCCCCAAGGCAGGGTTCCTACGAGCAGTACTTC.

The V and J genes are TRBV30 and TRBJ2-1; 9 bases match TRBD2. The CDR3 sequence is 14 residues long. Trimming cost V 1 base and J 9 bases; bases outside gene matches: 7. The germline gives CDR1 GTSNPN, CDR2 SVGIG (reference sequence). CDR3 in DNA: TGTGCCTGGAGTGCGACTAGCGGTTACCGTGAGCAGTTCTTC. Translated, it gives CAWSATSGYREQFF.

J is TRBJ2-1 and V is TRBV5-1, with a tentative D call TRBD2 (6 bases). The germline V gene encodes CDR1 SGHRS and CDR2 YFSETQ. This CDR3 spans 14 amino acids. V gave up 4 bases and J gave up 5 bases, with 13 bases separating them. In DNA form, the CDR3 reads TGCGCCAGCAGCGAAACCGGGACTGACAATGAGCAGTTCTTC. Its translation is CASSETGTDNEQFF.

The J gene is TRBJ2-2, the V gene TRBV18; weak D call: TRBD2 (5 bases). V dropped 3 bases and J dropped 0 bases, with 8 bases sitting between them. Per the germline V gene, CDR1 is KGHSH and CDR2 is LQKENI. The CDR3 runs to 15 residues. The CDR3 DNA reads TGTGCCAGCTCACCGGGGAGTCCGAACACCGGGGAGCTGTTTTTT. This sequence encodes CASSPGSPNTGELFF.

The J gene is TRBJ2-7, the V gene TRBV4-2; D gene ambiguous. Per the germline V gene, CDR1 is LGHNA and CDR2 is YNFKEQ. With 1 base removed from V and 3 bases from J, the gap between germline ends came to 13 bases. The CDR3 is made up of 15 amino acids. The CDR3 coding sequence is TGTGCCAGCAGCCAAGGGTCGGGTGAATTCTACGAGCAGTACTTC. Translating it yields CASSQGSGEFYEQYF.

The rearrangement links TRBV4-2 to TRBJ1-2, with TRBD1 matching 9 bases. V shed 3 bases, J shed 3 bases, and the junction held 5 bases outside the gene matches. CDR1 LGHNA and CDR2 YNFKEQ come from the germline V gene. The CDR3 consists of 15 residues. This CDR3 is CASSHLQGADYGYTF. The CDR3 region has the DNA TGTGCCAGCAGCCACCTACAGGGGGCGGACTATGGCTACACCTTC.

The chain uses TRBV28 and TRBJ2-7, with D tentatively TRBD2 (6 bases). V was cut by 11 bases and J by 4 bases, with 18 bases left in between. The CDR3 runs to 13 residues. Germline loops: CDR1 MDHEN, CDR2 SYDVKM. CDR3 nucleotide sequence: TGTGCCGTCAGGGAGGACGGGAATTACGAGCAGTACTTC. It specifies CAVREDGNYEQYF.

This clone has only one observation. J is TRBJ1-1 and V is TRBV4-2; D is undetermined. V dropped 0 bases and J dropped 3 bases, with 14 bases sitting between them. The CDR3 runs 16 residues. CDR1 and CDR2 (germline): LGHNA, YNFKEQ. The CDR3 DNA reads TGTGCCAGCAGCCAAGACGTGCGGGGAGAGGACACTGAAGCTTTCTTT. Encoded protein: CASSQDVRGEDTEAFF.

The chain carries TRBV27 and TRBJ2-7; 7 nucleotides match TRBD1. J was trimmed by 2 bases and V by 5 bases; bases with no gene match: 3. Germline values: CDR1 MNHEY, CDR2 SMNVEV (reference sequence). The CDR3 extends over 13 amino acids. The CDR3 protein is CASSPGTAYEQYF. The CDR3 DNA is TGTGCCAGCAGTCCGGGGACAGCCTACGAGCAGTACTTC.

The CDR3 region has the DNA TGTGCCAGCAGCCATGGGACAGGGGACTACGAGCAGTACTTC. Translation gives CASSHGTGDYEQYF. The chain links TRBV14 to TRBJ2-7; 10 positions agree with TRBD1. After removal of 3 bases from V and 3 bases from J, the junction contained 2 bases not matched to a gene. There are 14 residues in the CDR3. CDR1 SGHDN and CDR2 FVKESK come from the germline V gene.